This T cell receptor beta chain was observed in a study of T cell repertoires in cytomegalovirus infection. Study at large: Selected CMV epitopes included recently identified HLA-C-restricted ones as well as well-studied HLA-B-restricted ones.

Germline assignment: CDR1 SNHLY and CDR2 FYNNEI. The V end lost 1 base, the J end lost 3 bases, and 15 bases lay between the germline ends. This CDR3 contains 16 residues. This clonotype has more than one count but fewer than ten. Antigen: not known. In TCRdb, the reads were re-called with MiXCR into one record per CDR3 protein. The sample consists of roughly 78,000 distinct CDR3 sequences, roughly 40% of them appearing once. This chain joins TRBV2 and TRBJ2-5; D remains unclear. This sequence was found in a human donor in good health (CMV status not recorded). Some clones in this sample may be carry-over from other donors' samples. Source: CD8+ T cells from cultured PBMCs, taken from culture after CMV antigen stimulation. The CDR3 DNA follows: TGTGCCAGCAGTGAAGGTCCACAGATCCCCAAAGAGACCCAGTACTTC. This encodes CASSEGPQIPKETQYF. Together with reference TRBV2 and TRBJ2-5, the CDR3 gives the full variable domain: EPEVTQTPSHQVTQMGQEVILRCVPISNHLYFYWYRQILGQKVEFLVSFYNNEISEKSEIFDDQFSVERPDGSNFTLKIRSTKLEDSAMYFCASSEGPQIPKETQYFGPGTRLLVL.